One sample yielded the 15 T cell receptor beta chains listed below, sequenced in a study of cytomegalovirus exposure and HLA in healthy donors. Amplification used 60 Vbeta primers and 13 Jbeta primers. TCRdb keeps only in-frame clones here, not all; method: immunoSEQ multiplex PCR. This table lists some 150,000 clones. Sequencing was carried out using PBMCs. These receptors were collected from a woman in her late teens or twenties in good health and CMV-seronegative.

The chain uses TRBV6-1 and TRBJ2-5; no firm D call. Trimming left V 1 base short and J 5 bases short, with 8 bases between. CDR1 and CDR2 (germline): MNHNS, SASEGT. The CDR3 runs to 13 residues. The CDR3 reads CASSEGLRETQYF. The CDR3 DNA sequence: TGTGCCAGCAGTGAAGGATTGAGGGAGACCCAGTACTTC.

The chain employs TRBV18 and TRBJ1-4; 9 bases agree with TRBD1. Germline-derived CDR1 and CDR2 are KGHSH and LQKENI. CDR3 size: 15 residues. V was pared by 3 bases and J by 6 bases, with 5 bases of the junction left unmatched. CDR3: CASSPETGGDEKLFF. The CDR3, as DNA: TGTGCCAGCTCACCGGAGACAGGGGGTGATGAAAAACTGTTTTTT.

V and J are TRBV9 and TRBJ2-6, with D maybe TRBD2 (6 bases). CDR1 is SGDLS and CDR2 is YYNGEE in the germline V gene. V was shortened by 0 bases and J by 0 bases, with 16 bases between the two germline ends. The CDR3 loop spans 19 amino acids. The CDR3 region is CASSVGPGTVTSGANVLTF. In DNA, the CDR3 is TGTGCCAGCAGCGTAGGCCCAGGGACTGTGACCTCTGGGGCCAACGTCCTGACTTTC.

The chain employs TRBV5-1 and TRBJ2-1; tentative D call: TRBD2 (5 bases). There are 15 residues in the CDR3. Trimming stripped 4 bases from V and 1 base from J, with 12 bases between. Germline lookup yields CDR1 SGHRS and CDR2 YFSETQ. This CDR3 is CASSQDGISYNEQFF. CDR3 bases: TGCGCCAGCAGCCAGGACGGGATTTCCTACAATGAGCAGTTCTTC.

For the CDR3, the DNA is TGTGCCAGCAGCTCGCCTAGCGGGGAGTCCTACAATGAGCAGTTCTTC. Protein: CASSSPSGESYNEQFF. The chain uses TRBV7-8 and TRBJ2-1; TRBD2 matches 9 bases. V lost 4 bases, J lost 1 base, and 5 bases stayed unmatched. Germline V gives CDR1 SGHVS, CDR2 FQNEAQ. The CDR3 contains 16 residues.

Details on this clone: Other DNA sequences in this sample translate to the same CDR3. V and J are TRBV5-1 and TRBJ2-1; D unclear. V gave up 2 bases and J gave up 0 bases, with 9 bases separating them. The CDR3 totals 15 residues. Germline-derived CDR1 and CDR2 are SGHRS and YFSETQ. The CDR3 loop is CASSLGGSSYNEQFF. The CDR3 nucleotides read TGCGCCAGCAGCTTAGGCGGCAGCTCCTACAATGAGCAGTTCTTC.

The J gene is TRBJ2-7, the V gene TRBV4-1; 8 bases line up with TRBD2. Per germline, CDR1 MGHRA and CDR2 YSYEKL. The V gene end was trimmed by 0 bases and the J gene end by 2 bases; junction bases not matched to a gene: 3. This CDR3 is 15 amino acids long. This CDR3 is CASSQELAAAYEQYF. Here the CDR3 DNA reads TGCGCCAGCAGCCAAGAACTAGCGGCCGCCTACGAGCAGTACTTC.

This chain connects TRBV29-1 to TRBJ1-2; D gene ambiguous. The CDR3 spans 13 residues. Trimming cost V 7 bases and J 4 bases, with 16 bases left between them. The germline CDR1 and CDR2 sequences are SQVTM and ANQGSEA. DNA of the CDR3: TGCAGCGCCAGTCAAACAGTGGCCTATGGCTACACCTTC. As protein: CSASQTVAYGYTF. Supplemented by reference TRBV29-1 and TRBJ1-2, the full variable domain reads SAVISQKPSRDICQRGTSLTIQCQVDSQVTMMFWYRQQPGQSLTLIATANQGSEATYESGFVIDKFPISRPNLTFSTLTVSNMSPEDSSIYLCSASQTVAYGYTFGSGTRLTVV.

The chain employs TRBV19 and TRBJ1-2, with D perhaps TRBD1 (6 bases). Germline loops: CDR1 LNHDA, CDR2 SQIVND (reference sequence). The length of the CDR3 is 16 residues. The ends were cut back, 1 base at V and 2 bases at J, with 14 bases in the middle. The CDR3 sequence: CASSIALGTPNYGYTF. The CDR3, as DNA: TGTGCCAGTAGTATAGCCCTCGGGACACCGAACTATGGCTACACCTTC.

The CDR3 here is CALAGVPSYNEQFF. CDR3 sequence (DNA): TGTGCCTTAGCGGGAGTCCCCTCCTACAATGAGCAGTTCTTC. The chain carries TRBV30 and TRBJ2-1, with 9 bases identical to TRBD2. With 7 bases clipped from V and 0 bases from J, the junction kept 4 bases outside the gene matches. The V gene's germline CDR1 is GTSNPN and CDR2 SVGIG (reference sequence). The CDR3 spans 14 residues.

CDR3 sequence reads: CASRQPGYEQYV. In DNA form, the CDR3 reads TGTGCCAGCAGACAGCCCGGCTACGAGCAGTACGTC. The V and J genes are TRBV28 and TRBJ2-7, with no clear D. The ends were cut back, 6 bases at V and 3 bases at J, with 9 bases in the middle. This CDR3 contains 12 residues. Germline loops: CDR1 MDHEN, CDR2 SYDVKM.

This chain joins TRBV11-2 and TRBJ2-7, with D tentatively TRBD1 (5 bases). CDR1 and CDR2 (germline): SGHAT, FQNNGV. The V gene lost 0 bases and the J gene lost 2 bases, with 5 bases spanning the gap. The CDR3 runs 13 residues. The CDR3 sequence: CASSLEDTYEQYF. In DNA form, the CDR3 reads TGTGCCAGCAGCTTAGAGGACACCTACGAGCAGTACTTC.

The chain links TRBV5-4 to TRBJ1-1; D gene uncertain. The CDR3 extends over 11 amino acids. V lost 4 bases to trimming and J lost 10 bases, with 11 bases between them. Germline V CDR1 and CDR2: SGHNT, YYREEE (reference sequence). Written as DNA, the CDR3 is TGTGCCAGCAGCCAGGCGAAATTAGCTTTCTTT. Its translation: CASSQAKLAFF. The full variable domain, with the rest looked up from reference TRBV5-4 and TRBJ1-1, is ETGVTQSPTHLIKTRGQQVTLRCSSQSGHNTVSWYQQALGQGPQFIFQYYREEENGRGNFPPRFSGLQFPNYSSELNVNALELDDSALYLCASSQAKLAFFGQGTRLTVV.

The V gene is TRBV7-3, the J gene TRBJ2-1, with 7 bases fitting TRBD2. The V gene end was trimmed by 5 bases and the J gene end by 6 bases; junction bases not matched to a gene: 4. Per germline, CDR1 SGHTA and CDR2 FQGTGA. CDR3 length: 13 amino acids. The CDR3 protein is CASSPPSGNEQFF. CDR3 coding DNA: TGTGCCAGCAGCCCCCCTAGCGGCAATGAGCAGTTCTTC.

V usage is TRBV5-5 and J usage is TRBJ1-1; D not resolved. CDR1 SGHKS and CDR2 YYEKEE come from the germline V gene (reference sequence). The ends were cut back, 0 bases at V and 1 base at J, with 7 bases in the middle. The CDR3 runs to 14 residues. Written as DNA, the CDR3 is TGTGCCAGCAGCTTGGTTCCCCAGAACACTGAAGCTTTCTTT. Protein: CASSLVPQNTEAFF.